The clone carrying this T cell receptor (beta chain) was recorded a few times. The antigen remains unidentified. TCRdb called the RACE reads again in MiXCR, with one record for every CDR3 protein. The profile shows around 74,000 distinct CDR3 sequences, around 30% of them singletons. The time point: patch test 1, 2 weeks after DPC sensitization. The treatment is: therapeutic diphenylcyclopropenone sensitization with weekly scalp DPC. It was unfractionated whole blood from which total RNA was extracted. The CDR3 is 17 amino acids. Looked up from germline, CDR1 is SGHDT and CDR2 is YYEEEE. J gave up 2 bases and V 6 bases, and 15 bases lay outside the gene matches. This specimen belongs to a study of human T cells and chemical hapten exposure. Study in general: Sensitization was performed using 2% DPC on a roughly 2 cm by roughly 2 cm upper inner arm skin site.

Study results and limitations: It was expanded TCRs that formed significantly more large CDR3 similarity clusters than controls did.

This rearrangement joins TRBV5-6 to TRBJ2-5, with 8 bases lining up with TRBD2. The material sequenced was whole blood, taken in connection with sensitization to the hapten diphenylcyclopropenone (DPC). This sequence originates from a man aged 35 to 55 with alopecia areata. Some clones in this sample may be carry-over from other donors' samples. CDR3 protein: CASTLLLRGDLQETQYF. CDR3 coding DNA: TGTGCCAGCACCCTCTTATTGCGGGGGGACCTACAAGAGACCCAGTACTTC. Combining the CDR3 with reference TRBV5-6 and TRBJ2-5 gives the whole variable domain DAGVTQSPTHLIKTRGQQVTLRCSPKSGHDTVSWYQQALGQGPQFIFQYYEEEERQRGNFPDRFSGHQFPNYSSELNVNALLLGDSALYLCASTLLLRGDLQETQYFGPGTRLLVL.